What follows describes a single TCR beta chain. This sample was included in a study of monozygotic twins with inflammatory bowel disease. This CDR3 has 12 residues. TCRdb reprocessed the 5' RACE reads and stores each CDR3 protein as one record, lacking DNA. The sample table includes around 400,000 distinct CDR3 sequences. Phlebotomy per donor yielded a single 2.5 ml blood sample. This sequence originates from a human donor with ulcerative colitis or Crohn's disease, or a healthy co-twin of an affected twin (not recorded which). The sample comprised blood. The rearrangement joins TRBV12-3 or TRBV12-4 to TRBJ2-1; TCRdb outputs TRBD1, but without DNA this stays unchecked. The CDR3: CASSGRVIEQFF.